A selection of T cell receptor beta chains follows, all from one sample in a study of blood T cells in healthy people across ages. TCRdb passed the 5' RACE reads through MiXCR, listing each CDR3 protein once. The table has 2 million or so distinct CDR3 sequences, roughly 50% seen once. The sequencing input was blood. Receptor source: a woman aged 40-49 years in good health. The CDR3 runs from the conserved cysteine through the conserved F or W. The D gene is left open where the match is weak. A row's size may be missing; if present it is once, few, many or a size class.

v_gene	d_gene	j_gene	len	abundance	CDR3nt	CDR3aa
TRBV28	-	TRBJ2-7	14	few	TGTGCCAGCAGTTTATTCGGACCGAGCTACGAGCAGTACTTC	CASSLFGPSYEQYF
TRBV14	-	TRBJ2-5	13	once	TGTGCCAGCAGCCACCGGACGCAAGAGACCCAGTACTTC	CASSHRTQETQYF
TRBV4-1	TRBD2	TRBJ2-3	16	-	TGCGCCAGCAGCCAAGAGACTAGCGGGGTGGTGGGTACGCAGTATTTT	CASSQETSGVVGTQYF
TRBV20-1	TRBD2	TRBJ2-1	13	few	TGCAGTGCTAGGGGACTAGCGTGGAATGAGCAGTTCTTC	CSARGLAWNEQFF
TRBV7-2	TRBD1	TRBJ2-3	14	many	TGTGCCAGCAGCCCACAGGGGGTCACAGATACGCAGTATTTT	CASSPQGVTDTQYF
TRBV28	-	TRBJ1-4	14	few	TGTGCCAGCAGTTTGCTAGCCAGTAATGAAAAACTGTTTTTT	CASSLLASNEKLFF
TRBV6-6	-	TRBJ2-7	13	few	TGTGCCAGCAGTTACGCCCGCTCCTACGAGCAGTACTTC	CASSYARSYEQYF
TRBV7-2	TRBD2	TRBJ2-7	19	-	TGTGCCAGCAGCTGGACTAGCGGGGGGGCACCGATTAGCTCCTACGAGCAGTACTTC	CASSWTSGGAPISSYEQYF
TRBV7-9	-	TRBJ2-5	16	-	TGTGCCAGCAGGGGCGAGACAGAAAAGTACCAAGAGACCCAGTACTTC	CASRGETEKYQETQYF
TRBV15	TRBD2	TRBJ2-5	20	once	TGTGCCACCAGCAGAGATGGTCTACTGAGACTAGCGGGGTACCAAGAGACCCAGTACTTC	CATSRDGLLRLAGYQETQYF
TRBV20-1	TRBD2	TRBJ2-7	14	few	TGCAGTGCTAGCTACCGGGACTACGACTACGAGCAGTACTTC	CSASYRDYDYEQYF
TRBV28	-	TRBJ2-1	14	many	TGTGCCAGCAGAACTGGGAGGGGGGTGGGTGAGCAGTTCTTC	CASRTGRGVGEQFF
TRBV7-2	TRBD2	TRBJ2-5	17	few	TGTGCCAGCAACCCTCCGGGACTAGCGGGGGGGCGTGAGACCCAGTACTTC	CASNPPGLAGGRETQYF
TRBV20-1	-	TRBJ2-7	15	-	TGCAGTGCTAGAGATCGCCTAGCGTTAGCCTACGAGCAGTACTTC	CSARDRLALAYEQYF
TRBV7-2	TRBD2	TRBJ2-2	13	-	TGTGCTTCGGCTAGCGGGAACACCGGGGAGCTGTTTTTT	CASASGNTGELFF
TRBV9	TRBD2	TRBJ2-1	15	-	TGTGCCAGCAGTAGACGACTAGCGGGGGGCAATGAGCAGTTCTTC	CASSRRLAGGNEQFF
TRBV6-1	-	TRBJ2-5	14	-	TGTGCCAGCAGTGTTATGGGGGCCCGAGAGACCCAGTACTTC	CASSVMGARETQYF
TRBV28	-	TRBJ2-5	12	-	TGTGCCAGCAGTTTCCCCGGGCGTCAGCAGTACTTC	CASSFPGRQQYF
TRBV19	TRBD2	TRBJ2-7	16	-	TGTGCCAGTAGTATCAGCGGGGGTGATATTTCCTACGAGCAGTACTTC	CASSISGGDISYEQYF
TRBV19	-	TRBJ2-1	13	-	TGTGCCAGTAGTGCGGATCTCTGGGATGAGCAGTTCTTC	CASSADLWDEQFF
TRBV7-2	-	TRBJ2-3	15	-	TGTGCCAGCAGCTTAGTTTTGGGGTGGAGAGATACGCAGTATTTT	CASSLVLGWRDTQYF
TRBV5-5	-	TRBJ2-3	14	-	TGTGCCAGCAAACCCGGGACCTCCACAGATACGCAGTATTTT	CASKPGTSTDTQYF
TRBV28	-	TRBJ1-5	15	few	TGTGCCAGCAGTTTTGCGGGGGGAAGCGGTCAGCCCCAGCATTTT	CASSFAGGSGQPQHF
TRBV20-1	-	TRBJ2-7	13	-	TGCAGTGCGCTGAGCGGGCCAGCCTACGAGCAGTACTTC	CSALSGPAYEQYF
TRBV9	-	TRBJ2-4	15	-	TGTGCCAGCAGCGCGGGGCCCAGGGATTGGGACATTCAGTACTTC	CASSAGPRDWDIQYF
TRBV24-1	-	TRBJ2-3	16	-	TGTGCCACCAGTGATACCGGGACACCTAACACAGATACGCAGTATTTT	CATSDTGTPNTDTQYF
TRBV5-1	-	TRBJ1-1	16	few	TGCGCCAGCAGCTCCGAACCCGGGACGTCCAACACTGAAGCTTTCTTT	CASSSEPGTSNTEAFF
TRBV6-1	-	TRBJ1-2	14	-	TGTGCCGGCAACGACAGGTCCACTAACTATGGCTACACCTTC	CAGNDRSTNYGYTF
TRBV10-3	TRBD1	TRBJ2-4	14	few	TGTGCCACATCAGGAGGACAGGGTAAAAACATTCAGTACTTC	CATSGGQGKNIQYF
TRBV5-1	TRBD1	TRBJ1-4	14	once	TGCGCCAGCAGGACCGGGACAGTTAATGAAAAACTGTTTTTT	CASRTGTVNEKLFF
TRBV20-1	-	TRBJ2-7	15	-	TGCAGTGCTAGAGGGATGGGCACAGGGCCCTACGAGCAGTACTTC	CSARGMGTGPYEQYF
TRBV6-2/TRBV6-3	-	TRBJ1-2	15	-	TGTGCCAGCAGTTACGGGACGGGGACGGGCTATGGCTACACCTTC	CASSYGTGTGYGYTF
TRBV28	-	TRBJ2-7	14	-	TGTGCCAGCAGCCCGGACCGGGTTAAGCATGAGCAGTACTTC	CASSPDRVKHEQYF
TRBV28	TRBD1	TRBJ1-5	14	-	TGTGCCAGCAGTTTACGACAGGGGTTCCAGCCCCAGCATTTT	CASSLRQGFQPQHF
TRBV7-3	-	TRBJ2-3	14	-	TGTGCCAGCAGCCCCCCCGGCTGGGTAGATGCGCAGTATTTT	CASSPPGWVDAQYF
TRBV10-2	-	TRBJ2-7	15	few	TGCGCCAGCAGTGTCCAAGGGGGGGGAATCTACGAGCAGTACTTC	CASSVQGGGIYEQYF
TRBV27	TRBD1	TRBJ1-5	15	-	TGTGCCAGCAGACCAAGGGACAGACCCGATCAGCCCCAGCATTTT	CASRPRDRPDQPQHF
TRBV7-3	-	TRBJ2-3	15	few	TGTGCCAGCAGCTTAGTGAGGGGTCTCACAGATACGCAGTATTTT	CASSLVRGLTDTQYF
TRBV13	TRBD1	TRBJ1-1	15	-	TGTGCCAGCAGCGACAACAGGGGGCAGGGGACTGAAGCTTTCTTT	CASSDNRGQGTEAFF
TRBV24-1	-	TRBJ2-4	15	-	TGTGCCACCAGTGACAAGGGGACTCAAGGAGATCGCCAGTACTTC	CATSDKGTQGDRQYF
TRBV29-1	-	TRBJ2-6	19	-	TGCAGCGCTGATAGCGCCCGCTGGCAGGGCAACTCTGGGGCCAACGTCCTGACTTTC	CSADSARWQGNSGANVLTF
TRBV20-1	-	TRBJ2-5	13	-	TGCAGCGGACCTCAGCGGCCACAAGAGACCCAGTACTTC	CSGPQRPQETQYF
TRBV24-1	TRBD1	TRBJ2-1	15	few	TGTGCCACCAGTGAACGAACCCGGGACAGGGATGAGCAGTTCTTC	CATSERTRDRDEQFF
TRBV27	-	TRBJ1-2	15	-	TGTGCCAGCAGTTATCGCTGGACGGGTAACTATGGCTACACCTTC	CASSYRWTGNYGYTF
TRBV18	TRBD1	TRBJ2-2	16	once	TGTGCCAGCTCACCATACGGGACAGGGACTACCGGGGAGCTGTTTTTT	CASSPYGTGTTGELFF
TRBV5-1	-	TRBJ2-3	14	-	TGCGCCAGCAGCTACGGGGTTTTGGGGGATACGCAGTATTTT	CASSYGVLGDTQYF